The rows below give T cell receptor beta chains drawn from one sample of a study of blood T cell repertoires in COVID-19. Profiling relied on immunoSEQ multiplex PCR, and the TCRdb table lists in-frame clones only, not all of them. The repertoire holds about 45,000 clones, with 80% as singletons. The sequencing sample was made of peripheral blood. These TCRs come from a man between 65 and 85 years old with acute or convalescent COVID-19. CDR3s include the opening cysteine and the closing phenylalanine or tryptophan. A D gene is named only where the DNA matches it firmly. Size values are once, few and many counts, or a class for expanded clones, and some rows have none.

>.|.|TRBV7-2|TRBJ2-5
TGTGCCAGCAGTCGAGGGGGGGCGCAAGAGACCCAGTACTTC
CASSRGGAQETQYF
>.|TRBD1|TRBV6-5|TRBJ1-2
TGTGCCAGCAGTTACGACAGGGGTAATTATGGCTACACCTTC
CASSYDRGNYGYTF
>.|.|TRBV5-1|TRBJ2-7
TGCGCCAGCAGCTTGGGACACGCTCGGGAGCAGTACTTC
CASSLGHAREQYF
>.|TRBD1|TRBV4-1|TRBJ1-2
TGCGCCAGCAGCCAAGCTAGGACAGGACTTAACTATGGCTACACCTTC
CASSQARTGLNYGYTF
>.|.|TRBV19|TRBJ1-1
TGTGCCAGTAGCTCCGTGCAGTCGAACACTGAAGCTTTCTTT
CASSSVQSNTEAFF
>.|TRBD1|TRBV4-2|TRBJ1-6
TGTGCCAGCAGCCAATCGGACAGGGGGATGAATTCACCCCTCCACTTT
CASSQSDRGMNSPLHF
>.|.|TRBV19|TRBJ2-1
TGTGCCAGTACCGCTGGCCAGGTTAGCTCCTACAATGAGCAGTTCTTC
CASTAGQVSSYNEQFF
>.|.|TRBV10-3|TRBJ1-6
TGTGCCATCAGTGTGGGAGGCCAGGCCGTACATAATTCACCCCTCCACTTT
CAISVGGQAVHNSPLHF
>.|TRBD1|TRBV5-4|TRBJ1-3
TGTGCCAGCAGCTTGCGGCGGGCAGGGGGTGGAAACACCATATATTTT
CASSLRRAGGGNTIYF
>.|.|TRBV11-2|TRBJ1-2
TGTGCCAGCAGCCTCGGACAGCTAGATGGCTACACCTTC
CASSLGQLDGYTF
>.|.|TRBV5-5|TRBJ2-7
TGTGCCAGCAGCATCCCGTCGACGGGGAGCTCCTACGAGCAGTACTTC
CASSIPSTGSSYEQYF
>.|.|TRBV7-3|TRBJ1-3
TGTGCCAGCAGCTTATCAGGCCCTTCTGGAAACACCATATATTTT
CASSLSGPSGNTIYF
>once|.|TRBV7-2|TRBJ2-3
TGTGCCAGCAGCTCCTTGGGACGGGACTTTTTTACAGATACGCAGTATTTT
CASSSLGRDFFTDTQYF
>once|.|TRBV4-3|TRBJ1-6
TGCGCCAGCAGCCAAGAGCGGAGTTCACCCCTCCACTTT
CASSQERSSPLHF
>few|TRBD1|TRBV4-3|TRBJ1-4
TGCGCCAGCAGCCCCAACAGGGGGCGCTTACCAAATGAAAAACTGTTTTTT
CASSPNRGRLPNEKLFF
>.|.|TRBV2|TRBJ1-1
TGTGCCAGCACCACACAGCTACTGAACACTGAAGCTTTCTTT
CASTTQLLNTEAFF
>.|.|TRBV3-1/TRBV3-2|TRBJ1-1
TGTGCCAGCAGCCAAGCAGAAGGGGCCACTGAAGCTTTCTTT
CASSQAEGATEAFF
>.|TRBD1|TRBV3-1/TRBV3-2|TRBJ1-2
TGTGCCAGCAGCCAAGATTCAGGGGGCTATGGCTACACCTTC
CASSQDSGGYGYTF
>.|.|TRBV6-5|TRBJ1-1
TGTGCCAGCAGTTACTCCGCGGTGAACACTGAAGCTTTCTTT
CASSYSAVNTEAFF
>.|TRBD1|TRBV2|TRBJ1-5
TGTGCCAGCATTATGGACAGGGGGGGAAATCAGCCCCAGCATTTT
CASIMDRGGNQPQHF
>once|TRBD2|TRBV7-2|TRBJ2-4
TGTGCCAGCAGCTTTAGCGGGGTTCTAGCCAAAAACATTCAGTACTTC
CASSFSGVLAKNIQYF
>.|TRBD1|TRBV6-2/TRBV6-3|TRBJ1-1
TGTGCCAGCAGTTACTCCCCGACAGGGGAAGGGACTGAAGCTTTCTTT
CASSYSPTGEGTEAFF
>.|.|TRBV15|TRBJ2-3
TGTGCCACCAGCAGAAGCGGAAGCACAGATACGCAGTATTTT
CATSRSGSTDTQYF
>few|TRBD1|TRBV6-4|TRBJ1-6
TGTGCCAGCAGTGACGGGACAGGGGGTTCACCCCTCCACTTT
CASSDGTGGSPLHF
>.|TRBD1|TRBV4-3|TRBJ1-1
TGCGCCAGCAGCGCAGGGGGCGCATCCACTGAAGCTTTCTTT
CASSAGGASTEAFF
>.|.|TRBV7-2|TRBJ1-6
TGTGCCAGCAGCTTAGACAAGAATTCACCCCTCCACTTT
CASSLDKNSPLHF
>.|TRBD1|TRBV7-3|TRBJ2-7
TGTGCCAGCAGCTTAAACGCCTTCGGGACAGAGACATCCTACGAGCAGTACTTC
CASSLNAFGTETSYEQYF
>.|.|TRBV6-5|TRBJ1-5
TGTGCCAGCAGTAAACAGGGTGCGTTTGGACAGCCCCAGCATTTT
CASSKQGAFGQPQHF
>medium-sized|TRBD2|TRBV7-3|TRBJ2-1
TGTGCCAGCAGCCCTAGCGGGGGGGCCTTGAATGAGCAGTTCTTC
CASSPSGGALNEQFF
>.|TRBD1|TRBV19|TRBJ1-5
TGTGCCAGTAGTATACGGTCGGGACAGGGGTTTCAGCCCCAGCATTTT
CASSIRSGQGFQPQHF
>.|TRBD1|TRBV7-2|TRBJ1-1
TGTGCCAGCAGTCGCGACAGGGGGGGCACTGAAGCTTTCTTT
CASSRDRGGTEAFF
>few|TRBD2|TRBV5-8|TRBJ2-2
TGTGCCAGCAGCCCCTCGGGGGGGACCGGGGAGCTGTTTTTT
CASSPSGGTGELFF
>.|TRBD1|TRBV18|TRBJ2-1
TGTGCCAGCTCACTAGGAGGACAGGGCAATGAGCAGTTCTTC
CASSLGGQGNEQFF
>.|TRBD1|TRBV24-1|TRBJ1-2
TGTGCCACCAGTGACTCAGACAGGGCGGTCGGCTACACCTTC
CATSDSDRAVGYTF